Here is one T cell receptor beta chain with its context. This entry is derived from a study of shared clonotypes between healthy human individuals. Study as a whole: Donor composition was a couple of women and a few men, aged 18 to 49.

On sorted subsets, replicate PCRs used about 0.2 ug DNA, or tens of thousands of T cell genomes. Here immunoSEQ multiplex PCR was the method, and the copy in TCRdb shows in-frame clones only, minus some. Here the sample spans roughly 1.4 million clones, about 98.5% being singletons. Study donors comprised healthy, HIV-negative adults devoid of recent acute infection or vaccination. Germline assignment: CDR1 SGHVS and CDR2 FQNEAQ. V shed 5 bases and J shed 3 bases, with 23 bases lying between them. The CDR3 has 18 amino acids. The TCR originated in a man aged 25-40 years in good health. The specimen was naive CD4+ T cells sorted from blood. Subset noted: CD45RA+ positively selected. The J gene is TRBJ2-1, the V gene TRBV7-8; D is unclear. CDR3 sequence: CASSPRSLARVDYNEQFF. DNA for the CDR3: TGTGCCAGCAGCCCTAGAAGCCTCGCTAGGGTAGACTACAATGAGCAGTTCTTC.